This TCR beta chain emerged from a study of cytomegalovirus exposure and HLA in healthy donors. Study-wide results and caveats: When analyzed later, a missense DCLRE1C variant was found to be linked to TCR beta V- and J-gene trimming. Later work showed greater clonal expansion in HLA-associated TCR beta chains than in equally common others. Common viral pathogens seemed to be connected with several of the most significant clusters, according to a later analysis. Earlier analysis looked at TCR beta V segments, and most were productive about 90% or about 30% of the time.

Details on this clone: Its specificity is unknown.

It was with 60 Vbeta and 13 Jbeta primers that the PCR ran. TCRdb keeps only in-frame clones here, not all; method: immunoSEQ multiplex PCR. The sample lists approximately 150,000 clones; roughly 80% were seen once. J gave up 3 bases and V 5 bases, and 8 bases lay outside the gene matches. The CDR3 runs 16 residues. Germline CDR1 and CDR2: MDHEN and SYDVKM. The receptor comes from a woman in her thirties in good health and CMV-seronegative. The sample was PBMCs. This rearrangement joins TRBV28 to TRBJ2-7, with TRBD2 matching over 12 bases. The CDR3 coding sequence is TGTGCCAGCAGTCCCTGGACTAGCGGGATGATCTACGAGCAGTACTTC. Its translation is CASSPWTSGMIYEQYF.